This entry lists 20 T cell receptor beta chains sequenced from one sample in a study of sequential checkpoint blockade in melanoma. Treatment: randomized to nivolumab then ipilimumab (arm A) or the reverse (arm B). Sequenced by immunoSEQ multiplex PCR; TCRdb stores in-frame clones only, minus some. The sample comprises some 40,000 clones, approximately 90% of which are singletons, and approximately 13% rests with the top ten. This specimen consisted of CD8+ T cells sorted from blood (inferred from file names), obtained from a patient given nivolumab and ipilimumab in sequence. The receptors originated from a human donor with melanoma.

The rearrangement joins TRBV19 to TRBJ2-7; the match to TRBD1 covers 7 bases. This CDR3 is built from 15 residues. V lost 7 bases and J lost 0; bases outside the gene matches: 9. The germline V gene encodes CDR1 LNHDA and CDR2 SQIVND (reference sequence). The CDR3 DNA is TGTGCCAGTACCCCCTCGGGACAGCCCTCCTACGAGCAGTACTTC. As protein: CASTPSGQPSYEQYF.

The chain recombines TRBV5-8 with TRBJ2-7; a possible D gene is TRBD1 (5 bases). This CDR3 contains 15 residues. Germline CDR1 reads SGHTS; CDR2 reads YDEGEE. V gave up 0 bases and J gave up 4 bases, with 14 bases separating them. CDR3 in amino acids: CASSLAGIVLYEQYV. DNA of the CDR3: TGTGCCAGCAGCTTGGCAGGGATCGTACTTTACGAGCAGTACGTC.

This clone was counted once. The chain joins TRBV29-1 to TRBJ2-1; D not certain. The CDR3 covers 15 residues. Germline V gives CDR1 SQVTM, CDR2 ANQGSEA. Trimming removed 3 bases at V and 5 bases at J, with 17 bases between. CDR3 nucleotide sequence: TGCAGCGTTGACCCGGGTCCAACCACACACAATGAGCAGTTCTTC. Amino acids: CSVDPGPTTHNEQFF.

The genes are TRBV14 and TRBJ1-2; D gene uncertain. The germline CDR1 and CDR2 sequences are SGHDN and FVKESK. V was clipped by 2 bases and J by 2 bases, with 9 bases between them. CDR3 length: 14 amino acids. CDR3 protein: CASSQYERNYGYTF. The CDR3 bases are TGTGCCAGCAGCCAATATGAGCGAAACTATGGCTACACCTTC. Combining the CDR3 with reference TRBV14 and TRBJ1-2 gives the whole variable domain EAGVTQFPSHSVIEKGQTVTLRCDPISGHDNLYWYRRVMGKEIKFLLHFVKESKQDESGMPNNRFLAERTGGTYSTLKVQPAELEDSGVYFCASSQYERNYGYTFGSGTRLTVV.

The J gene is TRBJ1-5, the V gene TRBV5-5, with 7 bases fitting TRBD1. The CDR3 sequence is 15 residues long. Germline V lookup: CDR1 SGHKS, CDR2 YYEKEE (reference sequence). Losses at the gene ends were 3 bases for V and 0 bases for J; bases not matched to a gene: 3. CDR3 nucleotides: TGTGCCAGCAGCTGGGACAGTAATAGCAATCAGCCCCAGCATTTT. It translates to CASSWDSNSNQPQHF.

The rearrangement joins TRBV5-4 to TRBJ1-5, with D perhaps matching TRBD1 (6 bases). From germline, CDR1 is SGHNT and CDR2 YYREEE (reference sequence). V was clipped by 1 base and J by 4 bases, with 18 bases between them. This CDR3 is built from 17 residues. The CDR3 spells CASSLSLGPGQNQPQHF. The CDR3 DNA reads TGTGCCAGCAGCTTGAGTTTGGGACCGGGACAAAATCAGCCCCAGCATTTT.

CDR3 DNA sequence: TGTGCCAGCAGACGGGGACTAGCGATTTACAATGAGCAGTTCTTC. The encoded protein is CASRRGLAIYNEQFF. The chain uses TRBV6-5 and TRBJ2-1; 10 nucleotides line up with TRBD2. V shed 6 bases and J 4 bases; nucleotides not matched to a gene: 6. This CDR3 region has 15 residues. CDR1 is MNHEY, CDR2 SVGAGI, per germline.

This clone turned up a few times. The junction and the germline gene differ at one end; a read error may be behind it. V and J are TRBV7-9 and TRBJ2-7, with 9 bases matching TRBD1. The CDR3 is 11 amino acids. Germline CDR1 is SEHNR and CDR2 is FQNEAQ (reference sequence). The CDR3 protein is CASSFRDRVSF. CDR3 nucleotide sequence: TGTGCCAGCAGCTTCCGGGACAGGGTCTCTTTC.

The chain uses TRBV12-5 and TRBJ2-1, with D possibly TRBD2 on 5 matching bases. The germline CDR1 and CDR2 sequences are LGHNT and FRNRAP. Trimming took 6 bases from V and 0 from J, leaving 12 bases between them. The CDR3 totals 15 residues. This chain's CDR3 is CASGLDFSSYNEQFF. CDR3 DNA sequence: TGTGCTAGTGGACTGGACTTTAGCTCCTACAATGAGCAGTTCTTC. Full variable domain (outside the CDR3, taken from reference TRBV12-5 and TRBJ2-1): DARVTQTPRHKVTEMGQEVTMRCQPILGHNTVFWYRQTMMQGLELLAYFRNRAPLDDSGMPKDRFSAEMPDATLATLKIQPSEPRDSAVYFCASGLDFSSYNEQFFGPGTRLTVL.

V usage is TRBV7-9 and J usage is TRBJ2-3; 8 bases align to TRBD2. The V segment lost 3 bases and the J segment 0 bases; nucleotides outside the gene matches: 2. Germline values: CDR1 SEHNR, CDR2 FQNEAQ (reference sequence). This CDR3 region has 15 residues. CDR3 nucleotide sequence: TGTGCCAGCAGCTTTTTAGCGGGAAGCACAGATACGCAGTATTTT. As protein: CASSFLAGSTDTQYF.

This clone was seen just once. The gene calls are TRBV4-3 and TRBJ2-1; 10 nucleotides agree with TRBD1. The CDR3 covers 14 residues. V gave up 5 bases and J gave up 4 bases; unmatched junction bases: 2. Germline V gene lookup returns CDR1 LGHNA and CDR2 YSLEER. DNA of the CDR3: TGCGCCAGCAGCGACAGGGGGCTGTACAATGAGCAGTTCTTC. Its protein is CASSDRGLYNEQFF.

In its sample, this clone was seen a few times. The V call is TRBV19, the J call TRBJ2-1; no clear D. Germline values: CDR1 LNHDA, CDR2 SQIVND (reference sequence). The CDR3 extends over 12 amino acids. The germline V and J ends were trimmed by 6 bases and 4 bases, with 7 bases remaining between them. CDR3 protein: CASRGLYNEQFF. DNA of the CDR3: TGTGCCAGTAGGGGCCTATACAATGAGCAGTTCTTC.

This chain joins TRBV5-6 and TRBJ1-4; 11 bases agree with TRBD1. The V gene's germline CDR1 is SGHDT and CDR2 YYEEEE. V lost 0 bases, J lost 9 bases, and 7 bases stayed unmatched. This CDR3 contains 16 residues. The CDR3 spells CASSLAPGTGGKKLFF. CDR3 in DNA: TGTGCCAGCAGCTTGGCTCCCGGGACAGGGGGTAAAAAACTGTTTTTT.

The chain couples TRBV15 to TRBJ1-3; 8 bases are shared with TRBD1. The CDR3 is 18 amino acids. CDR1 is LNHNV and CDR2 is YYDKDF in the germline V gene (reference sequence). Trimming cost V 2 bases and J 2 bases; bases outside gene matches: 11. In nucleotides, the CDR3 is TGTGCCACCAGCAGATTGAGACAGGGGATCAGGCCTGGAAACACCATATATTTT. It yields the protein CATSRLRQGIRPGNTIYF.

The genes are TRBV27 and TRBJ1-5; TRBD1 might be the D (6 bases). Trimming cost V 6 bases and J 5 bases, with 14 bases left between them. Germline V lookup: CDR1 MNHEY, CDR2 SMNVEV (reference sequence). This CDR3 has 14 residues. CDR3: CASSTSGAYQPQHF. CDR3 DNA sequence: TGTGCCAGCAGCACATCAGGGGCGTATCAGCCCCAGCATTTT.

The gene calls are TRBV7-9 and TRBJ1-1, with D possibly matching TRBD1 (5 bases). The CDR3 has 13 residues. The ends were cut back, 5 bases at V and 1 base at J, with 8 bases in the middle. Per the germline V gene, CDR1 is SEHNR and CDR2 is FQNEAQ (reference sequence). The CDR3 bases are TGTGCCAGCAGCGACAGCCCGAACACTGAAGCTTTCTTT. Residues: CASSDSPNTEAFF.

This clone occurred once. The chain links TRBV5-4 to TRBJ2-7; a weak D match, TRBD2 (5 bases). Germline V CDR1 and CDR2: SGHNT, YYREEE (reference sequence). V lost 3 bases, J lost 2 bases, and 18 bases lay in between. The length of the CDR3 is 16 residues. The CDR3 bases are TGTGCCAGCAGCTCTATGGGCGGGTCCCCTCCCTACGAGCAGTACTTC. This codes for CASSSMGGSPPYEQYF.

J is TRBJ2-1 and V is TRBV27; no firm D call. The CDR3 is 13 residues long. Trimming removed 3 bases at V and 6 bases at J, with 9 bases between. The germline CDR1 and CDR2 sequences are MNHEY and SMNVEV (reference sequence). CDR3 coding DNA: TGTGCCAGCAGTTTTTACAGCTCCAATGAGCAGTTCTTC. Translation gives CASSFYSSNEQFF.

The V call is TRBV6-5, the J call TRBJ2-7, with 7 positions matching TRBD1. The trim removed 4 bases at V and 10 bases at J, leaving 4 bases unmatched. CDR1 MNHEY and CDR2 SVGAGI come from the germline V gene. The CDR3 has 11 amino acids. CDR3 sequence: CASSWDSRQYF. The CDR3 DNA is TGTGCCAGCAGTTGGGACAGCCGACAGTACTTC.

This clone has just a few counts. The chain employs TRBV6-4 and TRBJ2-1; tentative D call: TRBD2 (6 bases). Trimming took 2 bases from V and 0 from J, leaving 11 bases between them. The CDR3 has 16 amino acids. Germline values: CDR1 MRHNA, CDR2 SNTAGT. CDR3 in DNA: TGTGCCAGCAGTGACAGAGGAGGGAGCTCCTACAATGAGCAGTTCTTC. It translates to CASSDRGGSSYNEQFF.